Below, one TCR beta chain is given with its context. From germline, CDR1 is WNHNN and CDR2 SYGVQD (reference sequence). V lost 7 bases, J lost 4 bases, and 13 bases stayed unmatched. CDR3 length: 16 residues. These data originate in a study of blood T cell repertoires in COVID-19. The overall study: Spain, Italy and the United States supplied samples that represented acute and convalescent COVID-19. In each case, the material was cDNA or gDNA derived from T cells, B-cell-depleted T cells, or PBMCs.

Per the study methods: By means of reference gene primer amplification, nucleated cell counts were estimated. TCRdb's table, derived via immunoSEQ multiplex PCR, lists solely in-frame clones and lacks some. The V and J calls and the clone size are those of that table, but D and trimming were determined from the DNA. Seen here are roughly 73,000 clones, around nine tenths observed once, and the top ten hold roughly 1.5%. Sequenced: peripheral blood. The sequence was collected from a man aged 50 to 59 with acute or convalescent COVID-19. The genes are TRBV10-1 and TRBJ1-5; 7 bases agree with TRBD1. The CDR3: CASTNYDRDRNQPQHF. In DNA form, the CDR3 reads TGCGCCAGCACAAACTATGACCGGGACAGAAATCAGCCCCAGCATTTT.